The 29 T cell receptor beta chains below were found in one sample sequenced in a study of PD-L1 blockade in urothelial cancer. Clones were sequenced by immunoSEQ multiplex PCR, and TCRdb holds only the in-frame ones, with some missing. The sample shows 70,000 or so clones, around 84% of them seen only once. The sequences come from PBMCs, collected around atezolizumab (anti-PD-L1) treatment. The receptors originated from a man between 65 and 79 years old with urothelial cancer.

The rearrangement links TRBV19 to TRBJ1-5; no reliable D call. The CDR3 is 14 residues long. Germline V lookup: CDR1 LNHDA, CDR2 SQIVND (reference sequence). Trimming shortened V by 3 bases and J by 4 bases, and 10 bases separated the two germline ends. CDR3 amino acids: CASSIPQVNQPQHF. DNA of the CDR3: TGTGCCAGTAGTATTCCGCAGGTTAATCAGCCCCAGCATTTT.

This clone was detected only a few times. The chain employs TRBV27 and TRBJ1-5; possibly TRBD1 for D (5 bases). The CDR3 runs to 14 residues. The germline V and J ends were trimmed by 3 bases and 4 bases, with 10 bases remaining between them. CDR1 is MNHEY and CDR2 is SMNVEV in the germline V gene (reference sequence). The CDR3 here is CASSFSQGNQPQHF. The CDR3 DNA is TGTGCCAGCAGTTTTAGCCAGGGTAATCAGCCCCAGCATTTT.

This chain uses TRBV18 with TRBJ2-5, with TRBD2 matching over 10 bases. The CDR3 is 17 amino acids. Per germline, CDR1 KGHSH and CDR2 LQKENI. V lost 1 base, J lost 5 bases, and 10 bases stayed unmatched. This chain's CDR3 is CASSPLFASGSSETQYF. In DNA form, the CDR3 reads TGTGCCAGCTCACCACTCTTCGCTAGCGGGAGCAGCGAGACCCAGTACTTC.

The chain couples TRBV7-8 to TRBJ2-1; possible D gene TRBD2, 5 bases. Between the trimmed V and J ends, which lost 0 bases and 0 bases, there was a span of 9 bases. The CDR3 sequence is 16 residues long. Germline assignment: CDR1 SGHVS and CDR2 FQNEAQ. CDR3 nucleotide sequence: TGTGCCAGCAGCTTAGCGCTGGGGAGCTCCTACAATGAGCAGTTCTTC. This gives the protein CASSLALGSSYNEQFF.

The chain uses TRBV11-2 and TRBJ2-6; 7 bases fit TRBD2. J gave up 4 bases and V 7 bases, and 4 bases lay outside the gene matches. The CDR3 runs 14 residues. In germline, CDR1 is SGHAT, CDR2 FQNNGV. The CDR3 DNA follows: TGTGCCAGCACGGCCGGGAGGGGGGCCAACGTCCTGACTTTC. Amino acids: CASTAGRGANVLTF. Together with reference TRBV11-2 and TRBJ2-6, the CDR3 gives the full variable domain: EAGVAQSPRYKIIEKRQSVAFWCNPISGHATLYWYQQILGQGPKLLIQFQNNGVVDDSQLPKDRFSAERLKGVDSTLKIQPAKLEDSAVYLCASTAGRGANVLTFGAGSRLTVL.

The V and J genes are TRBV6-5 and TRBJ2-2; D gene ambiguous. The CDR3 runs to 14 residues. V shed 2 bases and J shed 2 bases, with 6 bases lying between them. Germline V CDR1 and CDR2: MNHEY, SVGAGI. The CDR3 DNA reads as TGTGCCAGCAGTTACGAGCCTAACACCGGGGAGCTGTTTTTT. It translates to CASSYEPNTGELFF.

This clone was counted only a few times. The chain is built from TRBV5-1 and TRBJ1-4; 10 positions match TRBD1. CDR1 is SGHRS, CDR2 YFSETQ, per germline. The length of the CDR3 is 15 residues. After removal of 2 bases from V and 6 bases from J, the junction contained 4 bases not matched to a gene. CDR3 nucleotide sequence: TGCGCCAGCAGCTTACAGGGACAGGGGTATGAAAAACTGTTTTTT. Its protein is CASSLQGQGYEKLFF.

The genes are TRBV18 and TRBJ2-3; D is perhaps TRBD2 (6 bases). The CDR3 consists of 13 residues. Deletions cut 3 bases from V and 9 bases from J, with 13 bases between. Germline V gene lookup returns CDR1 KGHSH and CDR2 LQKENI. The DNA for the CDR3 is TGTGCCAGCTCACCCGGATGGGAGGTGACGCAGTATTTT. Protein sequence: CASSPGWEVTQYF.

The chain uses TRBV25-1 and TRBJ2-3, with 9 bases identical to TRBD1. CDR3 size: 17 residues. V trimming: 5 bases; J trimming: 4 bases; junction bases outside the gene matches: 13. Germline values: CDR1 MGHDK, CDR2 SYGVNS. DNA for the CDR3: TGTGCCAGCAGTCCCAAATCCGGACAGGGGAGTGCAGATACGCAGTATTTT. This encodes CASSPKSGQGSADTQYF.

This chain joins TRBV20-1 and TRBJ2-7, with no clear D. The CDR3 is 10 amino acids. Germline loops: CDR1 DFQATT, CDR2 SNEGSKA (reference sequence). The germline V and J ends were trimmed by 6 bases and 6 bases, with 9 bases remaining between them. The DNA for the CDR3 is TGCAGTGCCCTCCTCCGCGAGCAGTACTTC. Translating gives CSALLREQYF.

The chain recombines TRBV5-1 with TRBJ2-1; tentative D call: TRBD2 (6 bases). Trimming took off 0 bases at V and 6 bases at J, with 13 bases between the two ends. CDR3 length: 15 amino acids. Germline-derived CDR1 and CDR2 are SGHRS and YFSETQ. Here the CDR3 DNA reads TGCGCCAGCAGCTTGGGGGGCATGGGGGGCAATGAGCAGTTCTTC. This codes for CASSLGGMGGNEQFF.

This clone was seen a few times. This chain links TRBV19 with TRBJ2-1; TRBD2 is a possible D gene (6 bases). The length of the CDR3 is 16 residues. CDR1 is LNHDA and CDR2 is SQIVND in the germline V gene (reference sequence). The V end lost 1 base, the J end lost 0 bases, and 10 bases lay between the germline ends. The CDR3 region has the DNA TGTGCCAGTAGTATAGCGGGAGCCAGCTCCTACAATGAGCAGTTCTTC. This gives the protein CASSIAGASSYNEQFF.

J is TRBJ1-5 and V is TRBV30, with D perhaps TRBD1 (5 bases). V was pared by 0 bases and J by 6 bases, with 6 bases between. The CDR3 runs to 12 residues. CDR1 and CDR2 from the germline V gene are GTSNPN and SVGIG (reference sequence). The CDR3 spells CAWSVGGQPQHF. CDR3 DNA sequence: TGTGCCTGGAGTGTCGGGGGTCAGCCCCAGCATTTT.

This rearrangement joins TRBV19 to TRBJ2-7; perhaps TRBD2 as D (5 bases). CDR3 length: 13 amino acids. The germline CDR1 and CDR2 sequences are LNHDA and SQIVND (reference sequence). Trimming stripped 6 bases from V and 2 bases from J, with 11 bases between. CDR3 bases: TGTGCCAGTAGACCGGCGGGTGCCTACGAGCAGTACTTC. It is translated as CASRPAGAYEQYF.

The chain uses TRBV19 and TRBJ2-1, with 14 bases fitting TRBD2. Germline assignment: CDR1 LNHDA and CDR2 SQIVND (reference sequence). The CDR3 is 16 residues long. The J segment lost 9 bases and the V segment lost 7 bases, leaving 11 bases of the junction unmatched. CDR3 sequence reads: CASMGLAGVYRGEQFF. CDR3 nucleotide sequence: TGTGCCAGTATGGGACTAGCGGGAGTATATCGGGGTGAGCAGTTCTTC. Combining the CDR3 with reference TRBV19 and TRBJ2-1 gives the whole variable domain DGGITQSPKYLFRKEGQNVTLSCEQNLNHDAMYWYRQDPGQGLRLIYYSQIVNDFQKGDIAEGYSVSREKKESFPLTVTSAQKNPTAFYLCASMGLAGVYRGEQFFGPGTRLTVL.

The V gene is TRBV29-1, the J gene TRBJ2-7; possibly TRBD2 for D (6 bases). The ends were cut back, 3 bases at V and 0 bases at J, with 12 bases in the middle. There are 14 residues in the CDR3. Germline V lookup: CDR1 SQVTM, CDR2 ANQGSEA. This chain's CDR3 is CSVEEEGSSYEQYF. CDR3 DNA: TGCAGCGTTGAGGAGGAGGGAAGCTCCTACGAGCAGTACTTC.

The CDR3: CASTQGYYGYTF. The CDR3 nucleotides read TGTGCCAGCACCCAGGGTTACTATGGCTACACCTTC. The chain recombines TRBV28 with TRBJ1-2, with D perhaps matching TRBD1 (5 bases). Looked up from germline, CDR1 is MDHEN and CDR2 is SYDVKM. This CDR3 has 12 amino acids. Between the trimmed V and J ends, which lost 7 bases and 3 bases, there was a span of 9 bases.

This clone was recorded a few times. The chain recombines TRBV2 with TRBJ1-1; no definite D call. With 0 bases removed from V and 4 bases from J, the gap between germline ends came to 6 bases. CDR3 length: 13 residues. Germline-derived CDR1 and CDR2 are SNHLY and FYNNEI. CDR3: CASSEAQSTEAFF. In nucleotides, the CDR3 is TGTGCCAGCAGTGAAGCGCAGTCCACTGAAGCTTTCTTT.

This chain joins TRBV30 and TRBJ1-1; no firm D call. V lost 3 bases, J lost 4 bases, and 9 bases lay in between. Germline assignment: CDR1 GTSNPN and CDR2 SVGIG (reference sequence). The CDR3 is 12 amino acids. The DNA for the CDR3 is TGTGCCTGGAGCCAGGAGGGCACTGAAGCTTTCTTT. This codes for CAWSQEGTEAFF.

The chain carries TRBV9 and TRBJ2-3; D gene uncertain. V was cut by 4 bases and J by 4 bases, with 16 bases left in between. CDR1 and CDR2 from the germline V gene are SGDLS and YYNGEE. This CDR3 is built from 15 residues. The CDR3 spells CASSPDLASADTQYF. In nucleotides, the CDR3 is TGTGCCAGCAGCCCCGACCTCGCCAGCGCAGATACGCAGTATTTT. The full variable domain, with the rest looked up from reference TRBV9 and TRBJ2-3, is DSGVTQTPKHLITATGQRVTLRCSPRSGDLSVYWYQQSLDQGLQFLIQYYNGEERAKGNILERFSAQQFPDLHSELNLSSLELGDSALYFCASSPDLASADTQYFGPGTRLTVL.

The chain carries TRBV2 and TRBJ2-7, with D perhaps TRBD2 (6 bases). Germline lookup yields CDR1 SNHLY and CDR2 FYNNEI. CDR3 length equals 14 residues. V was clipped by 6 bases and J by 2 bases, with 14 bases between them. CDR3 in amino acids: CASRERSGAYEQYF. The CDR3 DNA reads TGTGCCAGCAGGGAACGCTCGGGAGCCTACGAGCAGTACTTC. The whole variable domain, remainder taken from reference TRBV2 and TRBJ2-7, is EPEVTQTPSHQVTQMGQEVILRCVPISNHLYFYWYRQILGQKVEFLVSFYNNEISEKSEIFDDQFSVERPDGSNFTLKIRSTKLEDSAMYFCASRERSGAYEQYFGPGTRLTVT.

This chain links TRBV18 with TRBJ2-1, with D possibly TRBD2 on 6 matching bases. The CDR3 is 16 amino acids. Germline loops: CDR1 KGHSH, CDR2 LQKENI. Deletions cut 6 bases from V and 0 bases from J, with 15 bases between. CDR3 DNA sequence: TGTGCCAGCTCGTTCCCCGGGGGAAGCTCCTACAATGAGCAGTTCTTC. As protein: CASSFPGGSSYNEQFF. Drawing the rest from reference TRBV18 and TRBJ2-1, the complete variable domain is NAGVMQNPRHLVRRRGQEARLRCSPMKGHSHVYWYRQLPEEGLKFMVYLQKENIIDESGMPKERFSAEFPKEGPSILRIQQVVRGDSAAYFCASSFPGGSSYNEQFFGPGTRLTVL.

The count of this clone is one. V gene TRBV11-2 combines with J gene TRBJ2-1; D unclear. Germline V gene lookup returns CDR1 SGHAT and CDR2 FQNNGV. This CDR3 region has 13 residues. Trimming shortened V by 2 bases and J by 7 bases, and 9 bases separated the two germline ends. CDR3 nucleotides: TGTGCCAGCAGCTTAATGAGGCCGAATGAGCAGTTCTTC. Its translation: CASSLMRPNEQFF.

This sequence joins TRBV2 and TRBJ1-2, with a possible D match to TRBD1 (5 bases). CDR3 size: 14 residues. Per the germline V gene, CDR1 is SNHLY and CDR2 is FYNNEI. The V gene lost 4 bases and the J gene lost 4 bases, with 13 bases spanning the gap. CDR3 sequence reads: CASSAQRDFYGYTF. The CDR3 coding sequence is TGTGCCAGCAGTGCTCAAAGGGACTTCTATGGCTACACCTTC.

The V call is TRBV28, the J call TRBJ2-3, with 7 bases lining up with TRBD2. The CDR3 has 16 amino acids. The V gene end was trimmed by 6 bases and the J gene end by 2 bases; junction bases not matched to a gene: 11. In germline, CDR1 is MDHEN, CDR2 SYDVKM. CDR3 region: CASRSTGAGDTDTQYF. For the CDR3, the DNA is TGTGCCAGCAGATCAACCGGGGCGGGAGACACAGATACGCAGTATTTT.

CDR3 amino acids: CASNQGANGYTF. CDR3 sequence (DNA): TGTGCCAGCAATCAGGGGGCGAACGGCTACACCTTC. The J gene is TRBJ1-2, the V gene TRBV2; TRBD1 aligns across 8 bases. The V and J ends lost 7 bases and 8 bases, in that order; junction bases with no gene match: 6. CDR3 length equals 12 residues. Germline-derived CDR1 and CDR2 are SNHLY and FYNNEI.

This sequence joins TRBV6-5 and TRBJ2-7, with 8 nucleotides matching TRBD1. The germline gives CDR1 MNHEY, CDR2 SVGAGI. V lost 0 bases and J lost 3; bases outside the gene matches: 1. The CDR3 is 14 amino acids. The CDR3 region has the DNA TGTGCCAGCAGTTACTCAGACAGGGGCTACGAGCAGTACTTC. This sequence encodes CASSYSDRGYEQYF.

This clone has a single count. V usage is TRBV7-2 and J usage is TRBJ2-3; TRBD2 matches at 9 bases. CDR3 length equals 17 residues. V trimming: 3 bases; J trimming: 0 bases; junction bases outside the gene matches: 7. The germline V gene encodes CDR1 SGHTA and CDR2 FQGNSA. Here the CDR3 reads CASSLGRGRGSTDTQYF. The CDR3 nucleotides read TGTGCCAGCAGCTTGGGACGCGGGAGGGGGAGCACAGATACGCAGTATTTT.

The CDR3, as DNA: TGTGCCAGCAGGGGAAGCGGGAGGGCCGCCGGGGAGCTGTTTTTT. Translating it yields CASRGSGRAAGELFF. The rearrangement uses TRBV7-6 and TRBJ2-2; 10 nucleotides line up with TRBD2. V trimming: 6 bases; J trimming: 6 bases; junction bases outside the gene matches: 7. Germline lookup yields CDR1 SGHVS and CDR2 FNYEAQ. The CDR3 sequence is 15 residues long.